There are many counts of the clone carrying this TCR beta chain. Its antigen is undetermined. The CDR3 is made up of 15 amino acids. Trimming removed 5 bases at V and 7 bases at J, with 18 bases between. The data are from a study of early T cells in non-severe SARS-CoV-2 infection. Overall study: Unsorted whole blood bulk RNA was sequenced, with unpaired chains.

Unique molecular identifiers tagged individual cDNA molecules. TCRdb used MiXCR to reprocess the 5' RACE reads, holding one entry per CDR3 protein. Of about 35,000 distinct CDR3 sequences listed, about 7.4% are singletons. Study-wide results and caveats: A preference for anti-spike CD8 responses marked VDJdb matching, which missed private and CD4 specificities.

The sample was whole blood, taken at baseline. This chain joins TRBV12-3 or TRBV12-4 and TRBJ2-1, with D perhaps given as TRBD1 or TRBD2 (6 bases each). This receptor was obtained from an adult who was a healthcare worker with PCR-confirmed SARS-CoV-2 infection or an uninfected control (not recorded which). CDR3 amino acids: CASSPRRGLTNEQFF. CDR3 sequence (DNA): TGTGCCAGCAGTCCCCGCCGGGGGCTGACAAATGAGCAGTTCTTC.